The rows below give T cell receptor beta chains drawn from one sample of a study of blood T cell repertoires in COVID-19. Libraries were prepared by immunoSEQ multiplex PCR; TCRdb keeps only in-frame clonotypes and omits some of them. The data contain hundreds of thousands of clones, 70% to 90% of them seen just once; the ten biggest clones take up roughly 2%. The sequenced sample was PBMCs or T cells enriched from blood (not recorded which). The source of these receptors is a woman between 35 and 50 years old with acute COVID-19. CDR3s include the opening cysteine and the closing phenylalanine or tryptophan. Fields, in order: clone size, V gene, J gene, D gene, CDR3 protein, CDR3 DNA. A D gene is named only where the DNA matches it firmly. Some rows mark clone size as missing; the rest say once, few, many or name a class of expanded clone.

NA	TRBV19	TRBJ2-3	TRBD2	CATVAGGPTDTQYF	TGTGCCACGGTAGCGGGGGGGCCGACAGATACGCAGTATTTT
NA	TRBV9	TRBJ1-5	NA	CASSRTGSPNQPQHF	TGTGCCAGCAGCAGAACAGGGAGCCCCAATCAGCCCCAGCATTTT
NA	TRBV5-5	TRBJ2-5	TRBD2	CASSLGLAGGQETQYF	TGTGCCAGCAGCCTAGGACTAGCGGGGGGGCAAGAGACCCAGTACTTC
NA	TRBV3-1/TRBV3-2	TRBJ1-4	TRBD1	CASSQYSDRGLIEKLFF	TGTGCCAGCAGCCAATATTCGGACAGGGGACTTATTGAAAAACTGTTTTTT
NA	TRBV6-6	TRBJ1-6	TRBD1	CASTLQGYYSPLHF	TGTGCCAGCACCTTACAGGGGTATTATTCACCCCTCCACTTT
NA	TRBV3-1/TRBV3-2	TRBJ2-3	TRBD2	CASSQDLAGGTDTQYF	TGTGCCAGCAGCCAAGACCTAGCGGGGGGCACAGATACGCAGTATTTT
NA	TRBV25-1	TRBJ2-7	TRBD2	CASRGVSGGSYEQYF	TGTGCCAGCCGGGGGGTTAGCGGGGGTTCCTACGAGCAGTACTTC
NA	TRBV19	TRBJ1-1	NA	CASTISGTSLTEAFF	TGTGCCAGTACCATCTCCGGGACATCCCTCACTGAAGCTTTCTTT
NA	TRBV24-1	TRBJ2-3	NA	CATSDPTTDTQYF	TGTGCCACCAGTGACCCTACCACAGATACGCAGTATTTT
NA	TRBV19	TRBJ2-1	TRBD2	CASSLSSGGANNEQFF	TGTGCCAGTAGTTTGTCTAGCGGGGGGGCAAACAATGAGCAGTTCTTC
NA	TRBV30	TRBJ2-1	TRBD2	CAWSAGGGANEQFF	TGTGCCTGGAGTGCTGGCGGGGGGGCAAATGAGCAGTTCTTC
NA	TRBV2	TRBJ1-2	TRBD1	CARQGQGVWGYGYTF	TGTGCCCGCCAGGGACAGGGGGTTTGGGGCTATGGCTACACCTTC
NA	TRBV5-1	TRBJ2-2	NA	CASSLVVGGNTGELFF	TGCGCCAGCAGCTTGGTAGTAGGGGGTAACACCGGGGAGCTGTTTTTT
NA	TRBV29-1	TRBJ1-2	NA	CSVERGRETDGYTF	TGCAGCGTTGAAAGGGGCCGCGAAACAGATGGCTACACCTTC
NA	TRBV4-2	TRBJ2-7	TRBD2	CASSQGTSGGITYEQYF	TGTGCCAGCAGCCAAGGGACTAGCGGGGGGATAACCTACGAGCAGTACTTC
NA	TRBV5-1	TRBJ1-6	NA	CASSSGQYSYNSPLHF	TGCGCCAGCAGCTCGGGACAATACTCCTATAATTCACCCCTCCACTTT
NA	TRBV9	TRBJ2-7	TRBD1	CASSPTGVYEQYF	TGTGCCAGCAGCCCGACAGGGGTATACGAGCAGTACTTC
NA	TRBV24-1	TRBJ1-4	NA	CATSDCPQGSDEKLFF	TGTGCCACCAGTGATTGCCCTCAGGGTTCTGATGAAAAACTGTTTTTT
NA	TRBV10-2	TRBJ1-6	NA	CASSEWQTNSPLHF	TGCGCCAGCAGTGAGTGGCAGACAAATTCACCCCTCCACTTT
NA	TRBV19	TRBJ2-3	TRBD1	CASSDQKQGVDTQYF	TGTGCCAGTAGCGACCAAAAACAGGGGGTAGATACGCAGTATTTT
NA	TRBV19	TRBJ1-1	NA	CASSGSQNTEAFF	TGTGCCAGTAGTGGTAGCCAAAACACTGAAGCTTTCTTT
NA	TRBV5-1	TRBJ1-6	TRBD1	CASSQTTGGNSPLHF	TGCGCCAGCAGCCAGACGACAGGGGGTAATTCACCCCTCCACTTT
once	TRBV18	TRBJ1-2	TRBD1	CASATETGGGGYTF	TGTGCCAGCGCCACGGAGACAGGGGGAGGTGGCTACACCTTC
NA	TRBV2	TRBJ2-7	TRBD2	CASSEPTLAGVNEQYF	TGTGCCAGCAGTGAGCCCACTCTAGCGGGGGTCAACGAGCAGTACTTC
NA	TRBV18	TRBJ1-4	NA	CASSPGRRRGGEKLFF	TGTGCCAGCTCACCCGGACGACGGAGGGGTGGTGAAAAACTGTTTTTT
NA	TRBV6-5	TRBJ1-6	NA	CASSRHQGNSPLHF	TGTGCCAGCAGTAGACACCAGGGAAATTCACCCCTCCACTTT
NA	TRBV5-1	TRBJ2-3	TRBD2	CASSAGLAGNQGTQYF	TGCGCCAGCAGCGCGGGACTAGCGGGGAATCAGGGTACGCAGTATTTT
once	TRBV7-8	TRBJ1-4	TRBD1	CASSLNRGSEKLFF	TGTGCCAGCAGCCTCAACAGGGGCAGCGAAAAACTGTTTTTT
NA	TRBV6-5	TRBJ2-7	TRBD2	CASSYGGGAYEQYF	TGTGCCAGCAGTTACGGGGGAGGGGCCTACGAGCAGTACTTC
NA	TRBV5-6	TRBJ1-3	TRBD1	CASSSRDRALKSSGNTIYF	TGTGCCAGCAGCTCTCGGGACAGGGCACTAAAGAGCTCTGGAAACACCATATATTTT
NA	TRBV10-3	TRBJ1-3	TRBD1	CAISVQGARGNTIYF	TGTGCCATCAGTGTACAGGGGGCGCGGGGAAACACCATATATTTT
NA	TRBV27	TRBJ2-2	TRBD1	CASRDRDRGGYPGELFF	TGTGCCAGCAGGGACCGGGACAGGGGCGGTTATCCCGGGGAGCTGTTTTTT
NA	TRBV9	TRBJ1-5	NA	CASSPAGRNQPQHF	TGTGCCAGCAGCCCGGCGGGACGGAATCAGCCCCAGCATTTT
NA	TRBV5-1	TRBJ2-3	TRBD2	CASKEGSGGVTDTQYF	TGCGCCAGCAAGGAAGGAAGCGGGGGAGTAACAGATACGCAGTATTTT
once	TRBV6-4	TRBJ1-1	TRBD1	CASSLEYTGGTEAFF	TGTGCCAGCAGTCTCGAATATACAGGGGGCACTGAAGCTTTCTTT
NA	TRBV7-2	TRBJ2-5	NA	CASSRYQPGETQYF	TGTGCCAGCAGTCGATATCAGCCCGGGGAGACCCAGTACTTC
NA	TRBV6-2/TRBV6-3	TRBJ1-2	NA	CASSYSGVGNYGYTF	TGTGCCAGCAGTTACTCGGGAGTGGGCAACTATGGCTACACCTTC
NA	TRBV5-4	TRBJ2-7	TRBD2	CASSLGLADSYEQYF	TGTGCCAGCAGCTTGGGGCTAGCGGATTCCTACGAGCAGTACTTC
NA	TRBV2	TRBJ2-3	TRBD1	CASSVGTGLTDTQYF	TGTGCCAGCAGTGTAGGGACAGGGCTCACAGATACGCAGTATTTT
NA	TRBV21-1	TRBJ1-1	NA	CASSNTGTGVVVTEAFF	TGTGCCAGCAGCAACACCGGGACAGGGGTTGTGGTCACTGAAGCTTTCTTT
NA	TRBV2	TRBJ2-2	NA	CASSESSGLEGGELFF	TGTGCCAGCAGTGAATCTTCGGGGTTGGAGGGCGGGGAGCTGTTTTTT
few	TRBV7-2	TRBJ1-3	NA	CASSPIGLPSSGNTIYF	TGTGCCAGCAGCCCAATCGGACTTCCCAGCTCTGGAAACACCATATATTTT
NA	TRBV7-9	TRBJ2-1	NA	CASSTDYNEQFF	TGTGCCAGCAGTACTGACTACAATGAGCAGTTCTTC
NA	TRBV5-1	TRBJ1-1	NA	CASSLWGPTWTEAFF	TGCGCCAGCAGCTTGTGGGGGCCGACGTGGACTGAAGCTTTCTTT
NA	TRBV7-8	TRBJ2-7	NA	CASSRQVAYEQYF	TGTGCCAGCAGCAGACAGGTCGCCTACGAGCAGTACTTC
NA	TRBV6-5	TRBJ1-3	NA	CASSERWSGNTIYF	TGTGCCAGCAGCGAGAGGTGGTCTGGAAACACCATATATTTT
NA	TRBV19	TRBJ1-5	TRBD1	CASSDRGGNQPQHF	TGTGCCAGTAGTGACAGGGGCGGCAATCAGCCCCAGCATTTT
NA	TRBV5-5	TRBJ1-1	TRBD1	CASSLRQGGAMNTEAFF	TGTGCCAGCAGCTTAAGACAGGGGGGCGCCATGAACACTGAAGCTTTCTTT
once	TRBV7-6	TRBJ2-1	TRBD2	CASSPTSGGAGHNEQFF	TGTGCCAGCAGCCCAACTAGCGGGGGGGCCGGGCACAATGAGCAGTTCTTC
NA	TRBV29-1	TRBJ1-1	NA	CSVEGPRVEAFF	TGCAGCGTTGAAGGACCCAGGGTGGAAGCTTTCTTT
once	TRBV4-1	TRBJ1-1	NA	CASSPAPGRGNTEAFF	TGCGCCAGCAGCCCCGCCCCCGGCAGGGGGAACACTGAAGCTTTCTTT
NA	TRBV2	TRBJ1-5	NA	CASSVGRSYQPQHF	TGTGCCAGCAGTGTGGGGCGGAGCTATCAGCCCCAGCATTTT
NA	TRBV4-1	TRBJ1-1	NA	CASSQDRPGTEAFF	TGCGCCAGCAGCCAAGATCGGCCAGGTACTGAAGCTTTCTTT
NA	TRBV5-1	TRBJ1-1	NA	CASSIQGEAFF	TGCGCCAGCAGCATCCAGGGTGAAGCTTTCTTT